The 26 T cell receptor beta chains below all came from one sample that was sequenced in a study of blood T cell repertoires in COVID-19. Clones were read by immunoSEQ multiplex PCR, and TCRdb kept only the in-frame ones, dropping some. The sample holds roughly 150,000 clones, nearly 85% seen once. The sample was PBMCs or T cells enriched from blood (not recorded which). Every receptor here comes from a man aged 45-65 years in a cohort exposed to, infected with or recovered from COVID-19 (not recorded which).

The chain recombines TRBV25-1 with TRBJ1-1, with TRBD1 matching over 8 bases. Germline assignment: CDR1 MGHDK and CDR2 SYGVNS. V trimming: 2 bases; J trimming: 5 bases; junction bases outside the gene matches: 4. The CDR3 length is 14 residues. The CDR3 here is CASSEQGASTEAFF. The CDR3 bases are TGTGCCAGCAGTGAACAGGGGGCGTCGACTGAAGCTTTCTTT.

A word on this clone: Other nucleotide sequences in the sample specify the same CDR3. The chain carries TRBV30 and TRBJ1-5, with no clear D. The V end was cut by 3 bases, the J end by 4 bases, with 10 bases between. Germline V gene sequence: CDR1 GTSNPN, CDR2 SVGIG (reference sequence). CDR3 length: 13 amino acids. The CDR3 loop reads CAWSPGSNQPQHF. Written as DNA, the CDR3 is TGTGCCTGGAGCCCCGGGTCTAATCAGCCCCAGCATTTT. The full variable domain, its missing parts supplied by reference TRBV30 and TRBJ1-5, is SQTIHQWPATLVQPVGSPLSLECTVEGTSNPNLYWYRQAAGRGLQLLFYSVGIGQISSEVPQNLSASRPQDRQFILSSKKLLLSDSGFYLCAWSPGSNQPQHFGDGTRLSIL.

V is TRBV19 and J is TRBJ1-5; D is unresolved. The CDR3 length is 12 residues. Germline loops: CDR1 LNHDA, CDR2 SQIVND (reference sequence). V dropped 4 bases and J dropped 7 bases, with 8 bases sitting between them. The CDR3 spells CASSNQSQPQHF. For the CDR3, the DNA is TGTGCCAGTAGTAACCAGTCCCAGCCCCAGCATTTT.

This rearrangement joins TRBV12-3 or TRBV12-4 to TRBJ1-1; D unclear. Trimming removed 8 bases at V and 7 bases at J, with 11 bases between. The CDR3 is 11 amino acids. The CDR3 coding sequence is TGTGCCAGCTCAAGGACTCGTGAAGCTTTCTTT. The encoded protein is CASSRTREAFF.

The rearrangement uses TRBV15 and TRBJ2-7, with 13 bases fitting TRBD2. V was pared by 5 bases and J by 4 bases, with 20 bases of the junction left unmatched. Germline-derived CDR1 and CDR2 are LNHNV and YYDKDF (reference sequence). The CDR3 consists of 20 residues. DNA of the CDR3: TGTGCCACCAGCGCCCTCCCGGGACTAGCGGGGACTGGGCAGAGGTACGAGCAGTACTTC. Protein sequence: CATSALPGLAGTGQRYEQYF.

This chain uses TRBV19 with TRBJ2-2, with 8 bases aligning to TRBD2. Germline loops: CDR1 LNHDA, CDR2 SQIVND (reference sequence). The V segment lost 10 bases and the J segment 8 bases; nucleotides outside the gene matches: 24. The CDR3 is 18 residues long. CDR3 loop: CATKGAGSGKVASGELFF. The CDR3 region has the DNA TGTGCCACCAAGGGAGCAGGTAGCGGGAAGGTGGCTTCAGGGGAGCTGTTTTTT.

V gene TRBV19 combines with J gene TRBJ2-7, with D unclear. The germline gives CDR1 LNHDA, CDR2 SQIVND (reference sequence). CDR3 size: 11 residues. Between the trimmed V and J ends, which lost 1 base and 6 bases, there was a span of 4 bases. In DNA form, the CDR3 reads TGTGCCAGTAGTATAGGGGCCGAGCAGTACTTC. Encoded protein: CASSIGAEQYF.

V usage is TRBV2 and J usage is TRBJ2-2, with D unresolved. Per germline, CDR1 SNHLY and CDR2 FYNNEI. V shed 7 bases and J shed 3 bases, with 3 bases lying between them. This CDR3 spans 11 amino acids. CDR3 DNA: TGTGCCAGCACCTACACCGGGGAGCTGTTTTTT. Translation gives CASTYTGELFF.

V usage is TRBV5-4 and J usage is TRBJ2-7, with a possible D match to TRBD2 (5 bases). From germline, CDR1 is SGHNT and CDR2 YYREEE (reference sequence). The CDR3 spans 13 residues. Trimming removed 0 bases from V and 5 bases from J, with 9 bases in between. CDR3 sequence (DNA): TGTGCCAGCAGCTTGGCCGGGCGGGACGAGCAGTACTTC. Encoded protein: CASSLAGRDEQYF.

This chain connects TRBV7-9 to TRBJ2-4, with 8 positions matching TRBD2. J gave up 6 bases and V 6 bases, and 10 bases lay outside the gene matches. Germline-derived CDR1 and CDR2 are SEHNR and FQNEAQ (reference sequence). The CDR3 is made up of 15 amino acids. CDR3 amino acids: CASSPGSGGLNIQYF. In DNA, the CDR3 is TGTGCCAGCAGTCCTGGGAGCGGGGGTTTAAACATTCAGTACTTC.

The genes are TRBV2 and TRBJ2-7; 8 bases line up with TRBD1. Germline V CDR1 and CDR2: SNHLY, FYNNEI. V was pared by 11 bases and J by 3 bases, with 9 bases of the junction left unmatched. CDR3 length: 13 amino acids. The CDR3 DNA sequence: TGTGCCTCACAGGGGGGAACTTTCTACGAGCAGTACTTC. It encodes CASQGGTFYEQYF. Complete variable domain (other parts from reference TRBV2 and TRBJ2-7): EPEVTQTPSHQVTQMGQEVILRCVPISNHLYFYWYRQILGQKVEFLVSFYNNEISEKSEIFDDQFSVERPDGSNFTLKIRSTKLEDSAMYFCASQGGTFYEQYFGPGTRLTVT.

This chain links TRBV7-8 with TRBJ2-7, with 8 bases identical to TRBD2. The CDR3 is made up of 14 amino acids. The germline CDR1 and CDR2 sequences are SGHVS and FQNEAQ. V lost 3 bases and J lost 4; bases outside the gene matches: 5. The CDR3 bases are TGTGCCAGCAGCTTTAGGGCTAGCGGGTACGAGCAGTACTTC. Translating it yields CASSFRASGYEQYF.

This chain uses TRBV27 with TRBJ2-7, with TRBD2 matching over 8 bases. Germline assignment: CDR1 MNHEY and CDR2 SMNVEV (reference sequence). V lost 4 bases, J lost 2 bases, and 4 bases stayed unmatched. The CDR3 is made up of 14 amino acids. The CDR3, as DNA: TGTGCCAGCAGTTCCGGGACTAGTCCCTACGAGCAGTACTTC. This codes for CASSSGTSPYEQYF.

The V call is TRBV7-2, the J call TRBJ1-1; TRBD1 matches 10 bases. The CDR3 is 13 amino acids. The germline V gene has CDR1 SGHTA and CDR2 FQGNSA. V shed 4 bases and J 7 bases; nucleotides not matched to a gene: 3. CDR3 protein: CASSSWTGGEAFF. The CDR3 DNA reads TGTGCCAGCAGCTCCTGGACAGGGGGTGAAGCTTTCTTT. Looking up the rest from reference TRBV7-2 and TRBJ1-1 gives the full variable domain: GAGVSQSPSNKVTEKGKDVELRCDPISGHTALYWYRQSLGQGLEFLIYFQGNSAPDKSGLPSDRFSAERTGGSVSTLTIQRTQQEDSAVYLCASSSWTGGEAFFGQGTRLTVV.

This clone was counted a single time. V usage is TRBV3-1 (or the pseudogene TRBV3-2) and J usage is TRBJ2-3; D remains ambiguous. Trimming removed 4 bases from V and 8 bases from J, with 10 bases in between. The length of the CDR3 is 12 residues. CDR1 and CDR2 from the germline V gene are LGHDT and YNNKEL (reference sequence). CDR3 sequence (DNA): TGTGCCAGCAGCCTTCCTTCGGGTACGCAGTATTTT. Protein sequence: CASSLPSGTQYF.

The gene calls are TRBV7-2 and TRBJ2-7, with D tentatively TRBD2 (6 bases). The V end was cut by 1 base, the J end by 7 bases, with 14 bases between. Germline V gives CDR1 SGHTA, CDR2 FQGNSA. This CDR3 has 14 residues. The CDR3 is CASSLGGSGREQYF. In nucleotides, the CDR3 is TGTGCCAGCAGCTTAGGGGGTAGCGGACGGGAGCAGTACTTC.

Here the CDR3 DNA reads TGTGCCAGCAGCCGAACTAGCGGGAGACCCCATTCCACAGATACGCAGTATTTT. This sequence encodes CASSRTSGRPHSTDTQYF. The chain combines TRBV6-6 with TRBJ2-3; 11 bases align to TRBD2. The CDR3 has 18 residues. Germline CDR1 is MNHNY and CDR2 is SVGAGI (reference sequence). With 6 bases clipped from V and 2 bases from J, the junction kept 13 bases outside the gene matches.

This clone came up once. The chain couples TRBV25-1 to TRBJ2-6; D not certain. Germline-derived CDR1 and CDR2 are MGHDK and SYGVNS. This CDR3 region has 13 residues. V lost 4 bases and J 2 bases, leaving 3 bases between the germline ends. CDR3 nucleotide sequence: TGTGCCAGCAGTGTCACTGGGGCCAACGTCCTGACTTTC. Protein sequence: CASSVTGANVLTF.

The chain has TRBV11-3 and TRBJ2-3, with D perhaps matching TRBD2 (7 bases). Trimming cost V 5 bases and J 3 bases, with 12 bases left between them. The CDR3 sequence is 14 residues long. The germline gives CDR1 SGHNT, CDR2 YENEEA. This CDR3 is CASSRAGATDTQYF. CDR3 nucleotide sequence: TGTGCCAGCAGCCGCGCGGGGGCTACAGATACGCAGTATTTT.

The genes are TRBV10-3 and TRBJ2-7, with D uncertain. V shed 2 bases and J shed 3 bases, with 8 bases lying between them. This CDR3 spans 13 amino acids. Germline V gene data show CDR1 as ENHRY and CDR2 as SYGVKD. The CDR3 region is CAISENIIYEQYF. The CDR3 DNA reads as TGTGCCATCAGTGAGAACATAATCTACGAGCAGTACTTC.

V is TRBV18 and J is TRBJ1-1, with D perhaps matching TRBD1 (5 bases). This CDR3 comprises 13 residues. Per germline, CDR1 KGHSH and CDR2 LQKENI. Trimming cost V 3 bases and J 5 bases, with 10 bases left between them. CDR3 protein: CASSPQGKTEAFF. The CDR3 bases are TGTGCCAGCTCACCGCAGGGAAAAACTGAAGCTTTCTTT.

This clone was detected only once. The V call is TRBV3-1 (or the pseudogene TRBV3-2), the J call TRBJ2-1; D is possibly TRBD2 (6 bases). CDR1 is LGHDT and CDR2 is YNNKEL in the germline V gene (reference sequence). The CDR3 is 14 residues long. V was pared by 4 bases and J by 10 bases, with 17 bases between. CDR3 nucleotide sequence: TGTGCCAGCAGCCCCCCCTTGGGCGGGAAGGAGCAGTTCTTC. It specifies CASSPPLGGKEQFF.

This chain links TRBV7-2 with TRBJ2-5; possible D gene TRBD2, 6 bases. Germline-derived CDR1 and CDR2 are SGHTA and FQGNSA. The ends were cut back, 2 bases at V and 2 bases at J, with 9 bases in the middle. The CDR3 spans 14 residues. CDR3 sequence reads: CASSLRGRQETQYF. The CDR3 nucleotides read TGTGCCAGCAGCTTACGGGGGAGACAAGAGACCCAGTACTTC.

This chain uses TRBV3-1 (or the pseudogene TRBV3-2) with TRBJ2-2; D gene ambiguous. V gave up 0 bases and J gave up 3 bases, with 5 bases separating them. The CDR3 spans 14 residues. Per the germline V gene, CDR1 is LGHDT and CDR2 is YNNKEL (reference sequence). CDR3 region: CASSQDGYTGELFF. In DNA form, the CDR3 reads TGTGCCAGCAGCCAAGATGGCTACACCGGGGAGCTGTTTTTT.

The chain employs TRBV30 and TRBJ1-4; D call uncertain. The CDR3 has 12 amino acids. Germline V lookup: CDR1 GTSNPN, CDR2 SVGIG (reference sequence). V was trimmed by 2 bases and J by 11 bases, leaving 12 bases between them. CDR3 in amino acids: CAWSSPRGKLFF. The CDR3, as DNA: TGTGCCTGGAGTTCACCCAGAGGGAAACTGTTTTTT.

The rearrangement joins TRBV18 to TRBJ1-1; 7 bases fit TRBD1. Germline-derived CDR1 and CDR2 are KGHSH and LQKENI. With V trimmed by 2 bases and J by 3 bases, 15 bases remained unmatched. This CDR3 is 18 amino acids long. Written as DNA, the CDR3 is TGTGCCAGCTCACCAGATCTGGGCACAGGGGATTGGGACACTGAAGCTTTCTTT. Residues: CASSPDLGTGDWDTEAFF.